The clone carrying this T cell receptor (beta chain) was picked up a small number of times. The repertoire was sequenced with immunoSEQ multiplex PCR; TCRdb's copy has only in-frame clones and lacks some. The sample includes 30,000 to 40,000 clones, 88% of them seen just once. This entry is derived from a study of STAT5B mutations in CD4+ large granular lymphocyte leukemia. V was shortened by 3 bases and J by 6 bases, with 12 bases between the two germline ends. Per germline, CDR1 SQVTM and CDR2 ANQGSEA. The CDR3 sequence is 13 residues long. The chain carries TRBV29-1 and TRBJ1-5, with D possibly matching TRBD1 (5 bases). The receptor's source is a human donor in good health. The specimen sequenced was CD4+ T cells from blood buffy coats. CDR3 sequence reads: CSVDGGSGQPQHF. The CDR3 bases are TGCAGCGTTGATGGGGGGAGCGGTCAGCCCCAGCATTTT.